This T cell receptor (beta chain) was documented in a study of blood T cell repertoires in COVID-19. Study-wide context: COVID-19 samples collected from the United States, Italy and Spain covered acute and convalescent phases. In each case, the material was cDNA or gDNA derived from T cells, B-cell-depleted T cells, or PBMCs.

Participant-given clinical history determined each cohort assignment. Per the germline V gene, CDR1 is DFQATT and CDR2 is SNEGSKA (reference sequence). The CDR3 length is 14 residues. Trimming at V came to 3 bases and at J to 1 base, leaving 4 bases not matched to a gene. The authors' processing: Estimation of nucleated cell counts was performed using reference gene primer amplification. The protocol was immunoSEQ multiplex PCR, while the TCRdb copy is restricted to in-frame clones and leaves out a portion. That table is the source of V, J and clone size, and D and trimming were worked out from the DNA. This table holds almost 250,000 clones, 85% to 90% found once.

The chain has TRBV20-1 and TRBJ2-7, with TRBD2 matching over 9 bases. The sequenced material came from PBMCs or T cells enriched from blood (not recorded which). The sequence derives from a woman under 40 who had recovered from COVID-19. The CDR3 loop reads CSASSGSLSYEQYF. The DNA for the CDR3 is TGCAGTGCTAGTAGCGGGAGCCTATCCTACGAGCAGTACTTC.